The present T cell receptor beta chain was sequenced within a study of control samples from healthy donors and cancer patients. TCRdb keeps only in-frame clones here, not all; method: immunoSEQ multiplex PCR. The sample lists about 130,000 clones; almost 95% were seen once. The CDR3 length is 15 residues. Germline values: CDR1 SGHNT, CDR2 YENEEA. Between the trimmed V and J ends, which lost 6 bases and 9 bases, there was a span of 21 bases. The material sequenced was PBMCs. The clonotype originates from an elderly man with head and neck cancer. The chain recombines TRBV11-3 with TRBJ2-1, with D perhaps given as TRBD1 or TRBD2 (5 bases each). Here the CDR3 reads CASSTGTYSTGEQFF. The CDR3 DNA sequence: TGTGCCAGCAGTACCGGGACCTATAGTACGGGTGAGCAGTTCTTC.